The 9 T cell receptor beta chains presented below share a single source sample, sequenced in a study of T cell changes during pregnancy in multiple sclerosis. The protocol was immunoSEQ multiplex PCR, while the TCRdb copy is restricted to in-frame clones and leaves out a portion. The table includes approximately 49,000 clones, about 91% detected once. Source: peripheral blood, taken after pregnancy. These receptors were taken from a female donor with multiple sclerosis, enrolled in a pregnancy study.

The chain couples TRBV7-9 to TRBJ2-1; 13 positions agree with TRBD2. J was trimmed by 12 bases and V by 1 base; bases with no gene match: 9. There are 16 residues in the CDR3. Germline V CDR1 and CDR2: SEHNR, FQNEAQ (reference sequence). The DNA of the CDR3 is TGTGCCAGCAGCTTAGGACTAGCGGGGGGCTACTTCGTGCAGTTCTTC. It encodes CASSLGLAGGYFVQFF.

The CDR3 spells CASSPATGWGETQYF. The CDR3 DNA reads as TGTGCCAGCTCACCGGCGACAGGATGGGGCGAGACCCAGTACTTC. The chain couples TRBV18 to TRBJ2-5; tentative D call: TRBD1 (6 bases). V gave up 3 bases and J gave up 5 bases, with 16 bases separating them. The CDR3 is made up of 15 amino acids. Germline V gene lookup returns CDR1 KGHSH and CDR2 LQKENI.

V usage is TRBV18 and J usage is TRBJ2-1; no firm D call. The CDR3 is made up of 14 amino acids. Germline V gene lookup returns CDR1 KGHSH and CDR2 LQKENI. V lost 3 bases to trimming and J lost 0 bases, with 6 bases between them. The CDR3 reads CASSPASSYNEQFF. Here the CDR3 DNA reads TGTGCCAGCTCACCGGCAAGCTCCTACAATGAGCAGTTCTTC.

V is TRBV7-6 and J is TRBJ2-5; D remains ambiguous. V was cut by 6 bases and J by 5 bases, with 7 bases left in between. The CDR3 sequence is 11 residues long. Germline V gives CDR1 SGHVS, CDR2 FNYEAQ. This chain's CDR3 is CASRETETQYF. In nucleotides, the CDR3 is TGTGCCAGCAGGGAGACGGAGACCCAGTACTTC. The full variable domain, rest sourced from reference TRBV7-6 and TRBJ2-5, is GAGVSQSPRYKVTKRGQDVALRCDPISGHVSLYWYRQALGQGPEFLTYFNYEAQQDKSGLPNDRFSAERPEGSISTLTIQRTEQRDSAMYRCASRETETQYFGPGTRLLVL.

The chain links TRBV19 to TRBJ2-5, with D perhaps matching TRBD1 (5 bases). V lost 5 bases to trimming and J lost 5 bases, with 12 bases between them. The CDR3 runs 13 residues. Germline CDR1 and CDR2: LNHDA and SQIVND (reference sequence). The CDR3 nucleotides read TGTGCCAGTAGTTCAGGGTCGCGGGAGACCCAGTACTTC. Protein product: CASSSGSRETQYF.

This clone has just a few counts. The chain carries TRBV2 and TRBJ1-6, with D tentatively TRBD1 (5 bases). The CDR3 is 13 residues long. V was trimmed by 8 bases and J by 9 bases, leaving 14 bases between them. CDR1 is SNHLY, CDR2 FYNNEI, per germline. This CDR3 is CASGTESFSPLHF. Written as DNA, the CDR3 is TGTGCCAGCGGGACTGAAAGTTTTTCACCCCTCCACTTT.

The chain joins TRBV7-9 to TRBJ1-4; TRBD1 matches at 9 bases. The CDR3 has 15 amino acids. The germline CDR1 and CDR2 sequences are SEHNR and FQNEAQ (reference sequence). V gave up 5 bases and J gave up 6 bases; unmatched junction bases: 7. The CDR3 loop reads CASSPNRGRDEKLFF. The CDR3 coding sequence is TGTGCCAGCAGCCCCAACAGGGGGCGCGATGAAAAACTGTTTTTT.

V is TRBV5-5 and J is TRBJ2-3; 8 bases match TRBD1. Germline V gene lookup returns CDR1 SGHKS and CDR2 YYEKEE (reference sequence). V lost 4 bases to trimming and J lost 0 bases; unmatched junction nucleotides: 4. The CDR3 totals 15 residues. The CDR3 protein is CASSPDRESTDTQYF. DNA of the CDR3: TGTGCCAGCAGCCCGGACAGGGAAAGCACAGATACGCAGTATTTT. Full variable domain (rest looked up from reference TRBV5-5 and TRBJ2-3): DAGVTQSPTHLIKTRGQQVTLRCSPISGHKSVSWYQQVLGQGPQFIFQYYEKEERGRGNFPDRFSARQFPNYSSELNVNALLLGDSALYLCASSPDRESTDTQYFGPGTRLTVL.

The chain couples TRBV27 to TRBJ1-5; 7 nucleotides align to TRBD1. The germline V gene has CDR1 MNHEY and CDR2 SMNVEV (reference sequence). This CDR3 has 13 residues. Unmatched junction bases numbered 4, after V lost 5 bases and J lost 6 bases. CDR3 DNA sequence: TGTGCCAGCAGTGTGAGGGGGCTTCAGCCCCAGCATTTT. This sequence encodes CASSVRGLQPQHF.